The T cell receptor beta chain described here comes from a study of cytomegalovirus exposure and HLA in healthy donors. The CDR3 consists of 14 residues. Trimming cost V 3 bases and J 4 bases; bases outside gene matches: 4. The germline gives CDR1 MNHEY, CDR2 SVGAGI. Study-level findings and limits: An ancestry cluster, one associated with Asian ancestry, reportedly showed fewer N-insertions than the approximately 670-donor mean in a later analysis.

A remark on this clone: Its target is unknown.

The PCR used 60 Vbeta and 13 Jbeta primers. The repertoire was sequenced with immunoSEQ multiplex PCR; TCRdb's copy has only in-frame clones and lacks some. The sample shows some 110,000 clones, roughly 15% of them seen only once. This chain joins TRBV6-5 and TRBJ1-2; TRBD1 matches at 8 bases. The specimen was PBMCs. This clonotype was sampled from a female donor in good health and CMV-seronegative. CDR3 sequence reads: CASSYHGQGYGYTF. CDR3 DNA: TGTGCCAGCAGTTATCACGGACAGGGCTATGGCTACACCTTC.